The rows below give T cell receptor beta chains drawn from one sample of a study of neurological immune-mediated disorders. TCRdb reanalysed the 5' RACE reads using MiXCR and keeps one entry per CDR3 protein. Altogether roughly 30,000 distinct CDR3 sequences are present, under 8% being singletons, with the ten largest covering roughly 9%. Sequenced input: PBMCs. The receptor set was obtained from a woman aged 45-65 years in good health. Each CDR3 is given with its conserved first and last residue. The D gene is left open where the match is weak. Part of the rows lack a size; the others show once, few, many or a class for expanded clones.

TRBJ1-5	many	-	TRBV28	TGTGCCACACAGGTCCCTGGTCAGCCCCAGCATTTT	CATQVPGQPQHF
TRBJ2-2	many	-	TRBV20-1	TGCAGTGCCACGGGGGGCCCGAACACCGGGGAGCTGTTTTTT	CSATGGPNTGELFF
TRBJ2-3	many	TRBD2	TRBV29-1	TGCAGCGTTGGGCGGGGGGGGTTGGGCACAGATACGCAGTATTTT	CSVGRGGLGTDTQYF
TRBJ2-7	-	TRBD1	TRBV2	TGTGCCAGCAGTCGGGACAGGGGAGACGAGCAGTACTTC	CASSRDRGDEQYF
TRBJ2-7	many	-	TRBV5-1	TGCGCCAGCAGCTTGGGGACAGAGACCTACGAGCAGTACTTC	CASSLGTETYEQYF
TRBJ2-5	many	-	TRBV20-1	TGCAGTGCTAAAGGACAAGAGACCCAGTACTTC	CSAKGQETQYF
TRBJ2-7	many	TRBD2	TRBV28	TGTGCCAGCAGTTCAACTAGCGGGGATTCCTACGAGCAGTACTTC	CASSSTSGDSYEQYF
TRBJ1-6	many	-	TRBV27	TGTGCCAGCAGTTCCGCAGGGAGTAATTCACCCCTCCACTTT	CASSSAGSNSPLHF
TRBJ2-3	many	TRBD2	TRBV20-1	TGCAGTGTCTCTAGCGGGGGGGCCGACGGAACAGATACGCAGTATTTT	CSVSSGGADGTDTQYF
TRBJ2-7	many	-	TRBV27	TGTGCCAGCAGTTCCCCCCAAAAGACAGGTTCCTACGAGCAGTACTTC	CASSSPQKTGSYEQYF
TRBJ2-1	many	-	TRBV5-6	TGTGCCAGCAGCCCACCCGGCAGGGGGGGTAATGAGCAGTTCTTC	CASSPPGRGGNEQFF
TRBJ1-5	many	TRBD1	TRBV20-1	TGCAGTGCTAGAGATGGGACAGGTGGGGCTGGCAATCAGCCCCAGCATTTT	CSARDGTGGAGNQPQHF
TRBJ1-1	many	-	TRBV7-9	TGTGCCAGCAGCAACAGAGGCCGAACTGAAGCTTTCTTT	CASSNRGRTEAFF
TRBJ2-7	many	-	TRBV5-1	TGCGCCAGCAGCTCGGATCCCCACGAGCAGTACTTC	CASSSDPHEQYF
TRBJ2-2	many	-	TRBV5-1	TGCGCCAGCAGCTTGGATTCAGGGATCACCGGGGAGCTGTTTTTT	CASSLDSGITGELFF
TRBJ1-1	many	TRBD1	TRBV5-1	TGCGCCAGCAGCAACCGGGACAGGACAGGAGAGGGTGAAGCTTTCTTT	CASSNRDRTGEGEAFF
TRBJ1-2	many	TRBD1	TRBV7-9	TGTGCCAGCAGCTGGACCTGGACAGGGAACGATGGCTACACCTTC	CASSWTWTGNDGYTF
TRBJ2-1	many	TRBD1	TRBV5-1	TGCGCCAGCAGCTCATACATAGGACAGGGCAACAATGAGCAGTTCTTC	CASSSYIGQGNNEQFF
TRBJ1-1	many	-	TRBV14	TGTGCCAGCAGCCAAACGATGCACACTGAAGCTTTCTTT	CASSQTMHTEAFF
TRBJ1-1	many	TRBD1	TRBV5-1	TGCGCCAGCAGCTTGGGACTTTCAGGGGGCGCATACACTGAAGCTTTCTTT	CASSLGLSGGAYTEAFF
TRBJ1-3	many	-	TRBV7-2	TGTGCCAGCAGCTTGTATGTAGGGGGACCGATGGGAAACACCATATATTTT	CASSLYVGGPMGNTIYF
TRBJ1-5	many	-	TRBV12-5	TGTGCTAGTGGTTTCCTCGACGGCCCCCATCAGCCCCAGCATTTT	CASGFLDGPHQPQHF
TRBJ2-7	many	TRBD2	TRBV2	TGTGCCAGGACCGTAGCGGGGACCTACGAGCAGTACTTC	CARTVAGTYEQYF
TRBJ2-2	many	-	TRBV6-5	TGTGCCAGCAGCCTAGCGCACACCGGGGAGCTGTTTTTT	CASSLAHTGELFF
TRBJ1-2	many	-	TRBV3-1	TGTGCCAGCAGCCAAGAACAGGACCACACCTTC	CASSQEQDHTF
TRBJ2-7	many	-	TRBV20-1	TGCAGTGCTAGCAACATGTACGAGCAGTACTTC	CSASNMYEQYF
TRBJ2-7	few	-	TRBV18	TGTGCCAGCTCACAGGGGGATAGCTCCTACGAGCAGTACTTC	CASSQGDSSYEQYF
TRBJ2-3	many	-	TRBV7-9	TGTGCCAGCAGCTTAAGCAGGAGCACAGATACGCAGTATTTT	CASSLSRSTDTQYF
TRBJ1-6	many	TRBD1	TRBV28	TGTGCCAGCAGTTCGACCGGGACAGGCTATTCACCCCTCCACTTT	CASSSTGTGYSPLHF
TRBJ2-1	many	TRBD1	TRBV10-2	TGCGCCAGCAGCAGGGGACAGGGGACAAATGAGCAGTTCTTC	CASSRGQGTNEQFF
TRBJ2-7	many	-	TRBV20-1	TGCAGTGCTAGAGGAACCGGGACAAACTACGAGCAGTACTTC	CSARGTGTNYEQYF
TRBJ2-2	-	-	TRBV10-3	TGTGCCACCCGCCCAGGAGGGGACACCGGGGAGCTGTTTTTT	CATRPGGDTGELFF
TRBJ1-1	many	TRBD1	TRBV29-1	TGCAGCGTTGATGCAGGGGGCACTGAAGCTTTCTTT	CSVDAGGTEAFF
TRBJ1-6	medium-sized	-	TRBV4-1	TGCGCCAGCAGCCAGGACAAGACTAACTATAATTCACCCCTCCACTTT	CASSQDKTNYNSPLHF
TRBJ1-2	many	-	TRBV7-2	TGTGCCAGCAGTTCTGACAACGGTTACTATGGCTACACCTTC	CASSSDNGYYGYTF
TRBJ1-1	many	-	TRBV28	TGTGCCAGCAGTTTCCCCTCTAACGACCAAGGGAAGTTGGCTTTCTTT	CASSFPSNDQGKLAFF
TRBJ2-7	many	-	TRBV7-2	TGTGCCAGCAGCTCTAACTACGAGCAGTACTTC	CASSSNYEQYF
TRBJ2-1	many	-	TRBV29-1	TGCAGCGTTGAAGTCTCGACGGGGGCAGGGGGGTTCTTC	CSVEVSTGAGGFF
TRBJ2-3	many	TRBD2	TRBV7-8	TGTGCCAGCAGCTTAGGGACTAGCGGGGGTGCAGATACGCAGTATTTT	CASSLGTSGGADTQYF
TRBJ2-1	many	-	TRBV20-1	TGCAGTGCTAGACAGGGCTTCTTTCTAGGCAATGAGCAGTTCTTC	CSARQGFFLGNEQFF
TRBJ1-5	many	-	TRBV12-3/TRBV12-4	TGTGCCAGCAGGGAACAATATAGCAATCAGCCCCAGCATTTT	CASREQYSNQPQHF
TRBJ2-1	many	-	TRBV7-3	TGTGCCAGCAGGCCAGACTCCACCAATGAGCAGTTCTTC	CASRPDSTNEQFF
TRBJ2-5	many	-	TRBV11-2	TGTGCCAGCAGCTTAGAAGGGGTACTAGGGACCCAGTACTTC	CASSLEGVLGTQYF